Reported below is one T cell receptor beta chain. Its specificity is not known. The CDR3 contains 15 residues. V shed 1 base and J shed 7 bases, with 11 bases lying between them. From germline, CDR1 is SEHNR and CDR2 FQNEAQ (reference sequence). This sample was included in a study of blood T cells in healthy people across ages. A second PCR, run for about 7 to 11 cycles, used a sample-barcoded 5' primer plus a J-beta primer mix. Sequencing of every sample gave 2.5 million or more CDR3-containing paired-end reads. TCRdb recomputed calls from the 5' RACE reads with MiXCR, one row per CDR3 protein. The sample lists approximately 850,000 distinct CDR3 sequences; around 45% were seen once. Notes on the study in general: The study lacked donor CMV status, which possibly confounded expanded clonotype changes.

This receptor was identified in a man aged 55 to 70 in good health. The sequenced material came from blood. J is TRBJ1-6 and V is TRBV7-9; D unclear. The CDR3 is CASSLDALGNSPLHF. CDR3 DNA: TGTGCCAGCAGCTTAGACGCGTTGGGGAATTCACCCCTCCACTTT.